This T cell receptor (beta chain) was recovered during a study of blood T cell repertoires in COVID-19. About the study: Acute and convalescent COVID-19 samples came from the United States, Italy and Spain. T cells, B-cell-depleted T cells, or PBMCs supplied cDNA or gDNA.

Authors' methods: Amplification from reference gene primers served as the basis for estimated nucleated cell counts. Method: immunoSEQ multiplex PCR; TCRdb's copy keeps in-frame clones and lacks some. For V, J and clone size, that table is used; D and trimming come from the DNA. The sample has 110,000 or so clones, around 79% seen once. This TCR was sampled from a man aged 45-60 years with acute or convalescent COVID-19. What was sequenced was peripheral blood.

The CDR3 here is CASSLRLRSDNTEAFF. CDR3 coding DNA: TGTGCCAGCAGCTTGCGTCTTCGCAGTGATAACACTGAAGCTTTCTTT. V gene TRBV5-4 combines with J gene TRBJ1-1; no reliable D call. Germline-derived CDR1 and CDR2 are SGHNT and YYREEE (reference sequence). The CDR3 length is 16 residues. V was pared by 1 base and J by 2 bases, with 15 bases between.